Listed here are 8 T cell receptor beta chains from one sample, sequenced in a study of blood T cell repertoires in COVID-19. The repertoire was sequenced with immunoSEQ multiplex PCR; TCRdb's copy has only in-frame clones and lacks some. The repertoire has 250,000 to 400,000 clones, almost 90% of them found once; the top ten carry roughly 2.9%. Sequencing used peripheral blood. These receptors were taken from a young woman with COVID-19, enrolled during active disease.

V and J are TRBV19 and TRBJ1-5; the D is unclear. The germline V gene encodes CDR1 LNHDA and CDR2 SQIVND (reference sequence). The CDR3 sequence is 15 residues long. V was shortened by 3 bases and J by 0 bases, with 9 bases between the two germline ends. CDR3 sequence (DNA): TGTGCCAGTAGTATGGCCAAGAATAGCAATCAGCCCCAGCATTTT. The encoded protein is CASSMAKNSNQPQHF. The whole variable domain, filled in from reference TRBV19 and TRBJ1-5, reads DGGITQSPKYLFRKEGQNVTLSCEQNLNHDAMYWYRQDPGQGLRLIYYSQIVNDFQKGDIAEGYSVSREKKESFPLTVTSAQKNPTAFYLCASSMAKNSNQPQHFGDGTRLSIL.

The chain links TRBV27 to TRBJ1-5, with D possibly TRBD1 on 5 matching bases. The V gene's germline CDR1 is MNHEY and CDR2 SMNVEV (reference sequence). Trimming left V 2 bases short and J 1 base short, with 15 bases between. There are 17 residues in the CDR3. The CDR3 DNA follows: TGTGCCAGCAGTTTACGGGGGATGGCGGAGAGCAATCAGCCCCAGCATTTT. Its translation: CASSLRGMAESNQPQHF.

This chain uses TRBV7-9 with TRBJ2-3; possible D gene TRBD1, 5 bases. The V end was cut by 2 bases, the J end by 0 bases, with 6 bases between. This CDR3 contains 14 residues. In germline, CDR1 is SEHNR, CDR2 FQNEAQ (reference sequence). CDR3 DNA sequence: TGTGCCAGCAGCTTAAGGGGAAGCACAGATACGCAGTATTTT. Residues: CASSLRGSTDTQYF.

The chain joins TRBV10-1 to TRBJ1-6; D may be TRBD1 (6 bases). The CDR3 length is 14 residues. V was trimmed by 11 bases and J by 6 bases, leaving 17 bases between them. In germline, CDR1 is WNHNN, CDR2 SYGVQD (reference sequence). CDR3 sequence (DNA): TGCGCCTGCAAAGATTACAGGGTTAATTCACCCCTCCACTTT. Residues: CACKDYRVNSPLHF.

J is TRBJ2-1 and V is TRBV2; D possibly corresponds to TRBD1 (6 bases). The CDR3 loop spans 13 amino acids. V lost 4 bases, J lost 6 bases, and 10 bases lay in between. The germline V gene encodes CDR1 SNHLY and CDR2 FYNNEI. CDR3 DNA: TGTGCCAGCAGTGTACAGGGACGCAATGAGCAGTTCTTC. Its protein is CASSVQGRNEQFF.

The chain is built from TRBV27 and TRBJ2-3; no reliable D call. Per the germline V gene, CDR1 is MNHEY and CDR2 is SMNVEV (reference sequence). Trimming pared 6 bases from V and 8 bases from J, leaving 18 bases between. There are 14 residues in the CDR3. The CDR3 is CASSLPYLLATQYF. Here the CDR3 DNA reads TGTGCCAGCAGCCTCCCCTACTTACTTGCTACGCAGTATTTT.

This clone has only one observation. V is TRBV7-9 and J is TRBJ1-1, with TRBD1 matching over 8 bases. The V and J ends lost 5 bases and 5 bases, in that order; junction bases with no gene match: 10. Germline assignment: CDR1 SEHNR and CDR2 FQNEAQ (reference sequence). CDR3 size: 15 residues. The CDR3 sequence: CASSPHGQGGTEAFF. CDR3 in DNA: TGTGCCAGCAGCCCTCACGGACAGGGAGGGACTGAAGCTTTCTTT.

This rearrangement joins TRBV7-3 to TRBJ1-5; 7 bases agree with TRBD1. Trimming removed 1 base from V and 7 bases from J; junction bases left unmatched: 1. Germline CDR1 reads SGHTA; CDR2 reads FQGTGA. The CDR3 spans 13 residues. The CDR3 here is CASSLRGGQPQHF. The CDR3 nucleotides are TGTGCCAGCAGCTTAAGAGGGGGCCAGCCCCAGCATTTT.